These 15 T cell receptor beta chains were all obtained from the same sample, sequenced in a study of blood T cell repertoires in COVID-19. Libraries were prepared by immunoSEQ multiplex PCR; TCRdb keeps only in-frame clonotypes and omits some of them. This table holds hundreds of thousands of clones, approximately 83% found once. The sequencing input was peripheral blood. These receptors came from a woman in her 30s with COVID-19, enrolled during active disease.

The chain combines TRBV14 with TRBJ1-2, with TRBD1 as a possible D gene (6 bases). This CDR3 is built from 15 residues. V lost 6 bases, J lost 0 bases, and 14 bases lay in between. CDR1 SGHDN and CDR2 FVKESK come from the germline V gene. The CDR3 DNA is TGTGCCAGCAGACCCGACAGGCGACCTAACTATGGCTACACCTTC. It specifies CASRPDRRPNYGYTF.

The rearrangement links TRBV5-1 to TRBJ2-5; 9 nucleotides align to TRBD2. Germline V gene lookup returns CDR1 SGHRS and CDR2 YFSETQ. This CDR3 has 15 residues. Trimming took 3 bases from V and 4 from J; bases not matched to a gene: 7. CDR3 nucleotide sequence: TGCGCCAGCAGCTACGGGACTAGCAAATCAGAGACCCAGTACTTC. Amino acid sequence: CASSYGTSKSETQYF.

The CDR3 region is CASSLFSRTTDYFYNEQFF. In DNA, the CDR3 is TGTGCCAGCAGTCTCTTTTCGCGTACAACGGACTACTTCTACAATGAGCAGTTCTTC. The chain combines TRBV7-9 with TRBJ2-1; tentatively, D is TRBD2 (6 bases). The CDR3 covers 19 residues. V shed 6 bases and J shed 3 bases, with 27 bases lying between them. Germline loops: CDR1 SEHNR, CDR2 FQNEAQ (reference sequence).

In this sample, this clone turned up many times. This sequence joins TRBV18 and TRBJ1-1; D remains unclear. In germline, CDR1 is KGHSH, CDR2 LQKENI. This CDR3 comprises 13 residues. The ends were cut back, 3 bases at V and 2 bases at J, with 7 bases in the middle. The CDR3 loop is CASSPSFNTEAFF. The CDR3 DNA reads TGTGCCAGCTCACCCTCTTTTAACACTGAAGCTTTCTTT.

This chain joins TRBV5-5 and TRBJ1-4; tentatively, D is TRBD1 (6 bases). The V end was cut by 0 bases, the J end by 8 bases, with 14 bases between. The CDR3 covers 15 residues. CDR1 is SGHKS, CDR2 YYEKEE, per germline (reference sequence). This CDR3 reads CASSLVSGVGEKLFF. The CDR3 nucleotides are TGTGCCAGCAGCTTGGTATCAGGGGTAGGGGAAAAACTGTTTTTT.

J is TRBJ1-1 and V is TRBV25-1; 10 nucleotides align to TRBD1. Per germline, CDR1 MGHDK and CDR2 SYGVNS. V dropped 6 bases and J dropped 11; count of bases not matched to a gene: 12. The CDR3 has 14 residues. Here the CDR3 DNA reads TGTGCCAGCAGCGAAAGACAGGGGGCCACCGAGGCTTTCTTT. Amino acid sequence: CASSERQGATEAFF. Variable domain in full (rest from reference TRBV25-1 and TRBJ1-1): EADIYQTPRYLVIGTGKKITLECSQTMGHDKMYWYQQDPGMELHLIHYSYGVNSTEKGDLSSESTVSRIRTEHFPLTLESARPSHTSQYLCASSERQGATEAFFGQGTRLTVV.

The genes are TRBV19 and TRBJ1-1, with 8 bases that match TRBD1. With V trimmed by 5 bases and J by 4 bases, 3 bases remained unmatched. This CDR3 spans 13 amino acids. Germline V gene data show CDR1 as LNHDA and CDR2 as SQIVND (reference sequence). The chain's CDR3 is CASSRTGGTEAFF. CDR3 DNA sequence: TGTGCCAGTAGTCGAACAGGGGGCACTGAAGCTTTCTTT.

J is TRBJ1-1 and V is TRBV5-4, with D possibly being TRBD1 (6 bases). The length of the CDR3 is 15 residues. The germline V and J ends were trimmed by 4 bases and 0 bases, with 13 bases remaining between them. CDR1 and CDR2 (germline): SGHNT, YYREEE (reference sequence). The CDR3 coding sequence is TGTGCCAGCAGCGGGGGGGCGCGGATGAACACTGAAGCTTTCTTT. Protein sequence: CASSGGARMNTEAFF. The full variable domain, rest sourced from reference TRBV5-4 and TRBJ1-1, is ETGVTQSPTHLIKTRGQQVTLRCSSQSGHNTVSWYQQALGQGPQFIFQYYREEENGRGNFPPRFSGLQFPNYSSELNVNALELDDSALYLCASSGGARMNTEAFFGQGTRLTVV.

This CDR3 is CASSLRGPQETQYF. The CDR3 coding sequence is TGCGCCAGCAGCTTGAGGGGCCCTCAAGAGACCCAGTACTTC. The gene calls are TRBV5-1 and TRBJ2-5; perhaps TRBD1 as D (5 bases). With 1 base removed from V and 2 bases from J, the gap between germline ends came to 9 bases. In germline, CDR1 is SGHRS, CDR2 YFSETQ. The CDR3 is 14 amino acids.

This chain uses TRBV4-3 with TRBJ2-3, with a weak D call TRBD2 (7 bases). The CDR3 extends over 15 amino acids. Germline CDR1 and CDR2: LGHNA and YSLEER. Trimming pared 0 bases from V and 6 bases from J, leaving 13 bases between. The CDR3 region is CASSQDGRGADTQYF. Written as DNA, the CDR3 is TGCGCCAGCAGCCAAGACGGCCGGGGGGCCGATACGCAGTATTTT.

V usage is TRBV2 and J usage is TRBJ1-6; D is uncertain. The germline CDR1 and CDR2 sequences are SNHLY and FYNNEI. CDR3 length: 13 amino acids. The V end lost 7 bases, the J end lost 10 bases, and 14 bases lay between the germline ends. CDR3 amino acids: CASMDSKESPLHF. CDR3 DNA: TGTGCCAGCATGGACTCAAAGGAGTCACCCCTCCACTTT.

The chain joins TRBV7-2 to TRBJ2-5, with D tentatively TRBD2 (5 bases). Trimming shortened V by 3 bases and J by 4 bases, and 12 bases separated the two germline ends. CDR1 is SGHTA and CDR2 is FQGNSA in the germline V gene. This CDR3 contains 14 residues. The CDR3 DNA sequence: TGTGCCAGCAGCTTCGAACTAGGCGGAGAGACCCAGTACTTC. Translating gives CASSFELGGETQYF.

The genes are TRBV18 and TRBJ1-2; TRBD1 agrees at 7 bases. V gave up 3 bases and J gave up 5 bases; unmatched junction bases: 6. The germline V gene has CDR1 KGHSH and CDR2 LQKENI. This CDR3 contains 14 residues. The DNA for the CDR3 is TGTGCCAGCTCACCCCCCGAGGGGGCTTATGGCTACACCTTC. It encodes CASSPPEGAYGYTF.

J is TRBJ1-4 and V is TRBV10-3; 10 positions agree with TRBD1. J lost 7 bases, V lost 6 bases, and 5 bases had no gene match. Germline V lookup: CDR1 ENHRY, CDR2 SYGVKD. The CDR3 extends over 14 amino acids. CDR3 in DNA: TGTGCCATCAGAGGGGACAGGGGAACTGAAAAACTGTTTTTT. Protein product: CAIRGDRGTEKLFF.

In its sample, this clone was seen a few times. The chain employs TRBV3-1 (or the pseudogene TRBV3-2) and TRBJ2-1, with 11 bases aligning to TRBD1. After removal of 4 bases from V and 3 bases from J, the junction contained 5 bases not matched to a gene. CDR1 is LGHDT, CDR2 YNNKEL, per germline (reference sequence). The CDR3 covers 16 residues. As DNA, the CDR3 is TGTGCCAGCAGCCCTTGGACAGGGGGCAACTACAATGAGCAGTTCTTC. Translating it yields CASSPWTGGNYNEQFF.